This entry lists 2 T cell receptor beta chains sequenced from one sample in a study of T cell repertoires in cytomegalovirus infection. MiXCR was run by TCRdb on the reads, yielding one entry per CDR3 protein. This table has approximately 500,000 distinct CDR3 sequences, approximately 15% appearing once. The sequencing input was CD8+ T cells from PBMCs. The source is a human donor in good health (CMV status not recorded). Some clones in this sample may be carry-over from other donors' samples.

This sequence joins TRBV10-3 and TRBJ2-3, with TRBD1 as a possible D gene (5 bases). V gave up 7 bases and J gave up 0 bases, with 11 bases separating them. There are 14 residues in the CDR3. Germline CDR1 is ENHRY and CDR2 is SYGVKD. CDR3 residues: CAIKPPGSTDTQYF. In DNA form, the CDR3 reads TGTGCCATCAAGCCGCCAGGGAGCACAGATACGCAGTATTTT.

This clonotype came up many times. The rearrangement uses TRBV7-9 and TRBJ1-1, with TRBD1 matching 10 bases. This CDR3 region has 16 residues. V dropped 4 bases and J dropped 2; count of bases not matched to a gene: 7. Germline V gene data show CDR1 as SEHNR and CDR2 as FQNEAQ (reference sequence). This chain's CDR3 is CASSSWTGGTNTEAFF. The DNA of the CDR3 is TGTGCCAGCAGCTCCTGGACAGGGGGGACCAACACTGAAGCTTTCTTT.